Listed below are T cell receptor beta chains from one sample, sequenced in a study of blood T cell repertoires in COVID-19. The protocol was immunoSEQ multiplex PCR, while the TCRdb copy is restricted to in-frame clones and leaves out a portion. Among 400,000 to 450,000 clones listed, more than 80% were seen once. The sequenced sample consisted of PBMCs or T cells enriched from blood (not recorded which). These receptors all stem from a young man who had recovered from COVID-19. CDR3s include the opening cysteine and the closing phenylalanine or tryptophan. A D gene is named only where the DNA matches it firmly. Size is stated for part of the rows, as once, few or many counts, or as a class when the clone is expanded.

clone_size	v_call	d_call	j_call	cdr3_nt	cdr3_aa
once	TRBV5-6	NA	TRBJ2-7	TGTGCCAGCAGCGACCATGGGACTGGGACCTACGAGCAGTACTTC	CASSDHGTGTYEQYF
NA	TRBV18	TRBD1	TRBJ2-2	TGTGCCAGCTCACATACATGGACAGGGGACACCGGGGAGCTGTTTTTT	CASSHTWTGDTGELFF
few	TRBV28	NA	TRBJ1-2	TGTGCCAGCGTCCAGGGGCGAAGGGACTATGGCTACACCTTC	CASVQGRRDYGYTF
NA	TRBV6-5	NA	TRBJ1-1	TGTGCCAGCAGTTCAGGGCCCAACCCGAACACTGAAGCTTTCTTT	CASSSGPNPNTEAFF
once	TRBV7-6	TRBD2	TRBJ2-5	TGTGCCAGCAGCTTCGCGGGAGGATCCCAAGAGACCCAGTACTTC	CASSFAGGSQETQYF
NA	TRBV19	TRBD1	TRBJ2-7	TGTGCCAGTCAAAGCCGTCAGGGGGCATACGAGCAGTACTTC	CASQSRQGAYEQYF
NA	TRBV13	NA	TRBJ2-7	TGTGCCAGCAGCTTAGGCCGTACAGGGACCTACGAGCAGTACTTC	CASSLGRTGTYEQYF
NA	TRBV2	TRBD1	TRBJ2-2	TGTGCCAGCAGTCCAGGGGGCGCAAACACCGGGGAGCTGTTTTTT	CASSPGGANTGELFF
NA	TRBV28	TRBD1	TRBJ1-4	TGTGCCAGCAGTCCCACAGGGGAAGGGACTAATGAAAAACTGTTTTTT	CASSPTGEGTNEKLFF
NA	TRBV3-1/TRBV3-2	TRBD1	TRBJ1-1	TGTGCCAGCAGCCAGATCGGGACAGCTGAAGCTTTCTTT	CASSQIGTAEAFF
NA	TRBV18	TRBD1	TRBJ2-7	TGTGCCAGCTCACCGGGACAGGGCGCGTACGAGCAGTACTTC	CASSPGQGAYEQYF
NA	TRBV6-5	NA	TRBJ2-7	TGTGCCAGCAGTACGGGGTACGAGCAGTACTTC	CASSTGYEQYF
NA	TRBV19	NA	TRBJ2-7	TGTGCCAGTAGACCCTGGGGCAGGGAATCCTACGAGCAGTACTTC	CASRPWGRESYEQYF
NA	TRBV27	TRBD1	TRBJ2-7	TGTGCCAGCAGTTCCCTCGGGACAGGCTCCTACGAGCAGTACTTC	CASSSLGTGSYEQYF
NA	TRBV11-1	TRBD2	TRBJ2-2	TGTGCCAGCAGCCTTCGTTCTAGCGGGAACACCGGGGAGCTGTTTTTT	CASSLRSSGNTGELFF
NA	TRBV14	NA	TRBJ2-2	TGTGCCAGCAGCCAAGTGGCACTTCCGGGCACCGGGGAGCTGTTTTTT	CASSQVALPGTGELFF
NA	TRBV19	TRBD1	TRBJ1-5	TGTGCCAGTAGTACCAGACAGGGGGATCAGCCCCAGCATTTT	CASSTRQGDQPQHF
NA	TRBV28	NA	TRBJ2-7	TGTGCCAGCAGAATCCAGGGTGATTCCTACGAGCAGTACTTC	CASRIQGDSYEQYF
NA	TRBV5-1	NA	TRBJ2-1	TGCGCCAGCAGCTTGGGACTAGTATGGAATGAGCAGTTCTTC	CASSLGLVWNEQFF
NA	TRBV11-1	TRBD1	TRBJ2-7	TGTGCCAGCAGCCCGGGACAGGCTCGTTACGAGCAGTACTTC	CASSPGQARYEQYF
NA	TRBV5-1	NA	TRBJ2-2	TGCGCCAGCAGCTTGGGACAGATCCTTTCGAACACCGGGGAGCTGTTTTTT	CASSLGQILSNTGELFF
NA	TRBV5-6	TRBD2	TRBJ2-3	TGTGCCAGCAGCCCACTAGCGGGAGGCACAGATACGCAGTATTTT	CASSPLAGGTDTQYF
NA	TRBV7-8	TRBD2	TRBJ2-1	TGTGCCAGCACCTGGACTAGCGGGAGCTACAATGAGCAGTTCTTC	CASTWTSGSYNEQFF
NA	TRBV5-1	TRBD2	TRBJ2-2	TGCGCCAGCAGTTGGAGCGGGACGGGGACCGGGGAGCTGTTTTTT	CASSWSGTGTGELFF
once	TRBV11-2	TRBD2	TRBJ2-7	TGTGCCAGCAGCTCCCCCGGGACTAGCGGGGAGCAGTACTTC	CASSSPGTSGEQYF
NA	TRBV3-1/TRBV3-2	NA	TRBJ2-2	TGTGCCAGCAGCCAATGGAGTATGGACGGGGAGCTGTTTTTT	CASSQWSMDGELFF
NA	TRBV7-2	NA	TRBJ1-3	TGTGCCAGCAGCTTAGGATTGTCAGAAGCTGGAAACACCATATATTTT	CASSLGLSEAGNTIYF
NA	TRBV6-5	NA	TRBJ2-7	TGTGCCAGCAGTTACTCACCTCAGGGGATCTACGAGCAGTACTTC	CASSYSPQGIYEQYF
once	TRBV25-1	NA	TRBJ2-7	TGTGCCAGCAGCCCTAGACTTTTCACAGGGAGGGCAGGGCACGAGCAGTACTTC	CASSPRLFTGRAGHEQYF
once	TRBV27	NA	TRBJ1-2	TGTGCCAGCCAACCCCTAGGAGGAGGCTACACCTTC	CASQPLGGGYTF
NA	TRBV28	NA	TRBJ1-1	TGTGCCAGCTCTCCCACTAAGAACACTGAAGCTTTCTTT	CASSPTKNTEAFF
NA	TRBV5-6	TRBD1	TRBJ1-6	TGTGCCAGCAGCCCCGACAGAACAGGGGGTTCACCCCTCCACTTT	CASSPDRTGGSPLHF
NA	TRBV6-5	NA	TRBJ1-2	TGTGCCAGCACCAAGGCGGGGTTAGGCTACACCTTC	CASTKAGLGYTF
NA	TRBV19	NA	TRBJ1-6	TGTGCCAGTAGTATTCAGGGGTCTAATTCACCCCTCCACTTT	CASSIQGSNSPLHF
NA	TRBV6-5	NA	TRBJ1-1	TGTGCCAGCATCAAAGCGGATAGCCCGAGTGAAGCTTTCTTT	CASIKADSPSEAFF
NA	TRBV24-1	NA	TRBJ1-4	TGTGCCACCAGTGGGAGGGAGTGGGGTTTTAATGAAAAACTGTTTTTT	CATSGREWGFNEKLFF
NA	TRBV28	NA	TRBJ2-1	TGTGCCAGCAGCAATAATCGGGAGCAGTTCTTC	CASSNNREQFF
NA	TRBV20-1	NA	TRBJ2-2	TGCAGTGCTAGTTCGGGCAGGGAGAACACCGGGGAGCTGTTTTTT	CSASSGRENTGELFF
NA	TRBV27	TRBD1	TRBJ2-7	TGTGCCAGCAGTCCGCAGGGGGCGGGGGAGCAGTACTTC	CASSPQGAGEQYF
once	TRBV13	TRBD1	TRBJ2-5	TGTGCCAGCAGCTCCCGGACAGGGGACACACAAGAGACCCAGTACTTC	CASSSRTGDTQETQYF
NA	TRBV7-2	TRBD1	TRBJ2-7	TGTGCCAGCAGCTTAGTCATACAGGGGCAGCAGTACTTC	CASSLVIQGQQYF
NA	TRBV3-1/TRBV3-2	NA	TRBJ1-5	TGTGCCAGCAGCCAAGACCCGGTTCAGCCCCAGCATTTT	CASSQDPVQPQHF
NA	TRBV7-3	NA	TRBJ2-2	TGTGCCAGCAGTCCTCAGGGGAACACCGGGGAGCTGTTTTTT	CASSPQGNTGELFF
NA	TRBV11-2	TRBD1	TRBJ1-6	TGTGCCAGCAGCTTACCGACAGGGGGCACCTATAATTCACCCCTCCACTTT	CASSLPTGGTYNSPLHF
NA	TRBV29-1	NA	TRBJ2-2	TGTATAATCGGGGGAGTGGGGACCGGGGAGCTGTTTTTT	CIIGGVGTGELFF
NA	TRBV30	NA	TRBJ1-5	TGTGCCTGGGGGGACTCAAATAGCAATCAGCCCCAGCATTTT	CAWGDSNSNQPQHF
NA	TRBV28	NA	TRBJ1-2	TGTGCCAGCGGACCGGGGGGGGGACCCGACTATGGCTACACCTTC	CASGPGGGPDYGYTF
once	TRBV7-9	TRBD2	TRBJ2-7	TGTGCCAGCAGTCTCTGGACTAGCGGGAGAACTATCGAGCAGTACTTC	CASSLWTSGRTIEQYF
few	TRBV3-1/TRBV3-2	TRBD2	TRBJ2-1	TGTGCCAGCAGCCATGCGGGAGCCTACAATGAGCAGTTCTTC	CASSHAGAYNEQFF
NA	TRBV5-1	TRBD1	TRBJ2-7	TGCGCCAGCAGCTTAGATACAGGGGGAGCTTGGTACGAGCAGTACTTC	CASSLDTGGAWYEQYF
NA	TRBV6-1	NA	TRBJ1-5	TGTGCCAGCAGCGAAGTGAGACAGGTCAACAATCAGCCCCAGCATTTT	CASSEVRQVNNQPQHF